This TCR beta chain was found in a study of blood T cells in healthy people across ages. For the second PCR, which ran for roughly 6 to 11 cycles, a sample-barcoded 5' primer and a J-beta primer mix were used. From the 5' RACE reads, TCRdb called clonotypes with MiXCR, one entry per CDR3 protein. Here the sample spans about 780,000 distinct CDR3 sequences, roughly 60% being singletons. Donors were healthy Caucasian individuals from Russia aged about 6 to 90. Each sample used at least 7 million PBMCs. Details on this clonotype: Its antigen is undetermined.

Study findings and constraints: It was found that TCR beta diversity correlated strongly with the percentage of naive T cells. A roughly linear fall in TCR beta diversity per million T cells was seen with increasing age.

From germline, CDR1 is SGHRS and CDR2 YFSETQ. Trimming removed 2 bases at V and 12 bases at J, with 20 bases between. This CDR3 has 15 amino acids. The sequence was obtained from a young man in good health. The chain combines TRBV5-1 with TRBJ1-4; D call uncertain. Source material: blood. This chain's CDR3 is CASSLSGPRERELFF. CDR3 DNA sequence: TGCGCCAGCAGCTTATCCGGGCCGCGGGAAAGAGAACTGTTTTTT.